Presented here are 23 T cell receptor beta chains from one specimen sequenced in a study of T cell repertoires in cytomegalovirus infection. Which antigens these TCRs recognize remains unknown. TCRdb analysed the reads with MiXCR anew, one entry per CDR3 protein. The sample shows some 350,000 distinct CDR3 sequences, just under 30% of them seen only once. This sample comprised cultured PBMCs, obtained from culture after CMV antigen stimulation. The receptors originated from a human donor in good health (CMV status not recorded). Some clones in this sample may be carry-over from other donors' samples.

This clonotype was counted a few times. The rearrangement links TRBV10-3 to TRBJ2-3; 9 bases align to TRBD2. The ends lost 3 bases at V and 3 bases at J; junction bases unmatched: 4. This CDR3 has 15 amino acids. Per the germline V gene, CDR1 is ENHRY and CDR2 is SYGVKD. CDR3 nucleotide sequence: TGTGCCATCAGTGAAGGTAGCGGGAGAACAGATACGCAGTATTTT. Its protein product is CAISEGSGRTDTQYF.

This clonotype has just a few counts. J is TRBJ1-4 and V is TRBV12-3 or TRBV12-4; possible D gene TRBD1, 5 bases. Trimming shortened V by 5 bases and J by 0 bases, and 7 bases separated the two germline ends. The CDR3 totals 14 residues. CDR3 nucleotide sequence: TGTGCCAGCAGTATGGGGGCAACTAATGAAAAACTGTTTTTT. Amino acid sequence: CASSMGATNEKLFF.

The chain joins TRBV29-1 to TRBJ1-1, with D maybe TRBD1 (5 bases). This CDR3 contains 12 residues. In germline, CDR1 is SQVTM, CDR2 ANQGSEA. Trimming removed 5 bases at V and 5 bases at J, with 12 bases between. CDR3: CSVLGTGTEAFF. The CDR3 DNA sequence: TGCAGCGTTTTGGGGACTGGGACTGAAGCTTTCTTT.

The chain employs TRBV2 and TRBJ1-1, with D possibly TRBD1 on 6 matching bases. This CDR3 has 13 residues. The germline V gene encodes CDR1 SNHLY and CDR2 FYNNEI. V gave up 5 bases and J gave up 2 bases, with 9 bases separating them. The CDR3, as DNA: TGTGCCAGCAGTAACAGGGAAAACACTGAAGCTTTCTTT. This sequence encodes CASSNRENTEAFF.

The genes are TRBV7-8 and TRBJ1-2, with TRBD1 as a possible D gene (5 bases). Germline V gene data show CDR1 as SGHVS and CDR2 as FQNEAQ. The V end lost 10 bases, the J end lost 0 bases, and 12 bases lay between the germline ends. This CDR3 comprises 13 residues. Here the CDR3 reads CATLGGANYGYTF. Here the CDR3 DNA reads TGTGCCACACTCGGGGGTGCTAACTATGGCTACACCTTC. Using reference TRBV7-8 and TRBJ1-2 for the parts outside the CDR3, the full variable domain is GAGVSQSPRYKVAKRGQDVALRCDPISGHVSLFWYQQALGQGPEFLTYFQNEAQLDKSGLPSDRFFAERPEGSVSTLKIQRTQQEDSAVYLCATLGGANYGYTFGSGTRLTVV.

The chain joins TRBV24-1 to TRBJ2-3, with 10 bases aligning to TRBD1. The V gene end was trimmed by 3 bases and the J gene end by 6 bases; junction bases not matched to a gene: 8. The CDR3 length is 16 residues. Germline V gives CDR1 KGHDR, CDR2 SFDVKD. CDR3 sequence: CATSDHGTGVSDTQYF. The DNA of the CDR3 is TGTGCCACCAGTGATCACGGGACAGGGGTGTCCGATACGCAGTATTTT.

This clonotype was counted between two and nine times. V gene TRBV7-3 combines with J gene TRBJ2-3; D may be TRBD2 (6 bases). This CDR3 contains 13 residues. Trimming pared 10 bases from V and 1 base from J, leaving 12 bases between. The germline V gene has CDR1 SGHTA and CDR2 FQGTGA. This CDR3 reads CATRREGTDTQYF. The CDR3 nucleotides read TGTGCCACGCGGCGGGAAGGCACAGATACGCAGTATTTT.

To note about this clonotype: Compared with germline, one end of the junction differs, possibly owing to a read error. The chain recombines TRBV4-1 with TRBJ2-1, with 7 bases that match TRBD2. CDR1 is MGHRA, CDR2 YSYEKL, per germline. The CDR3 is 16 residues long. CDR3 nucleotide sequence: TGTGCCAGCAGCCCTTCTAGCGGAAGCTCCTACAATGAGCAGTTCTTC. Translated: CASSPSSGSSYNEQFF.

The chain carries TRBV18 and TRBJ2-3; no reliable D call. The CDR3 consists of 15 residues. The V gene lost 2 bases and the J gene lost 1 base, with 10 bases spanning the gap. Germline loops: CDR1 KGHSH, CDR2 LQKENI. The DNA for the CDR3 is TGTGCCAGCTCACCAACCCAGCAGGGCACAGATACGCAGTATTTT. Protein: CASSPTQQGTDTQYF.

This sequence joins TRBV7-8 and TRBJ1-1; D gene ambiguous. The V end lost 1 base, the J end lost 2 bases, and 14 bases lay between the germline ends. Germline V CDR1 and CDR2: SGHVS, FQNEAQ. The CDR3 is 16 residues long. The CDR3 sequence: CASSLGIRQFNTEAFF. The CDR3 region has the DNA TGTGCCAGCAGCTTAGGCATCCGGCAATTTAACACTGAAGCTTTCTTT.

This chain connects TRBV7-2 to TRBJ2-1, with unresolved D. V lost 5 bases, J lost 5 bases, and 13 bases lay in between. Germline V lookup: CDR1 SGHTA, CDR2 FQGNSA. This CDR3 region has 14 residues. CDR3: CASSQTVVNNEQFF. CDR3 in DNA: TGTGCCAGCAGCCAAACGGTAGTCAACAATGAGCAGTTCTTC.

This chain links TRBV3-1 with TRBJ1-4, with D possibly matching TRBD1 (6 bases). The CDR3 totals 15 residues. The V end was cut by 4 bases, the J end by 8 bases, with 17 bases between. Germline V CDR1 and CDR2: LGHDT, YNNKEL (reference sequence). The CDR3, as DNA: TGTGCCAGCAGCCCTCTCGGGGGGCAATGGGAAAAACTGTTTTTT. Its translation is CASSPLGGQWEKLFF.

This clonotype was recorded at least ten times. An end of the junction differs from the germline gene, which may be a read error. The chain joins TRBV12-3 or TRBV12-4 to TRBJ1-5; maybe TRBD1 (5 bases). This CDR3 has 13 residues. The CDR3 spells CASSLGGDQPQHF. CDR3 coding DNA: TGTGCCAGCAGCTTAGGAGGGGATCAGCCCCAGCATTTT.

This clonotype was observed a handful of times. The junction and the germline gene differ at one end; a read error may be behind it. V usage is TRBV5-8 and J usage is TRBJ1-4; no definite D call. Germline CDR1 is SGHTS and CDR2 is YDEGEE. The CDR3 length is 14 residues. Here the CDR3 reads CASSSQLAGENLFF. DNA for the CDR3: TGTGCCAGCAGCAGCCAGCTGGCCGGGGAAAACCTGTTTTTT.

The V gene is TRBV6-6, the J gene TRBJ2-1, with D possibly TRBD2 on 6 matching bases. The V and J ends lost 7 bases and 5 bases respectively, with 15 bases between them. The CDR3 is made up of 14 amino acids. Germline V gene data show CDR1 as MNHNY and CDR2 as SVGAGI (reference sequence). The CDR3 nucleotides read TGTGCCAGCACCGGCTACGGGGGTGACAATGAGCAGTTCTTC. Its protein is CASTGYGGDNEQFF.

The chain couples TRBV2 to TRBJ2-2, with TRBD2 as a possible D gene (5 bases). The CDR3 contains 14 residues. Germline V gene sequence: CDR1 SNHLY, CDR2 FYNNEI. V was shortened by 5 bases and J by 4 bases, with 11 bases between the two germline ends. The CDR3 loop is CASSPGSVTGELFF. The CDR3 DNA is TGTGCCAGCAGTCCGGGGAGTGTCACCGGGGAGCTGTTTTTT.

This chain joins TRBV4-2 and TRBJ2-7; no clear D gene. This CDR3 is 17 amino acids long. V dropped 3 bases and J dropped 0 bases, with 18 bases sitting between them. CDR1 is LGHNA, CDR2 YNFKEQ, per germline. As DNA, the CDR3 is TGTGCCAGCAGCCACACCCCACGGCTCTCAAGCTCCTACGAGCAGTACTTC. This sequence encodes CASSHTPRLSSSYEQYF.

V gene TRBV27 combines with J gene TRBJ2-5; D call uncertain. Trimming left V 6 bases short and J 1 base short, with 21 bases between. This CDR3 is built from 17 residues. Germline V gene lookup returns CDR1 MNHEY and CDR2 SMNVEV (reference sequence). The CDR3 nucleotides read TGTGCCAGCAGCCCGAGATACTACAGTAACTTCCAAGAGACCCAGTACTTC. Protein: CASSPRYYSNFQETQYF.

This chain connects TRBV6-5 to TRBJ2-1, with 9 nucleotides matching TRBD2. The germline gives CDR1 MNHEY, CDR2 SVGAGI. The CDR3 consists of 14 residues. Unmatched junction bases numbered 5, after V lost 2 bases and J lost 9 bases. CDR3 in amino acids: CASSYQAGGSEQFF. The CDR3 DNA reads TGTGCCAGCAGTTACCAGGCGGGAGGGAGTGAGCAGTTCTTC.

The CDR3 spells CASSLAPGGTGTEAFF. CDR3 coding DNA: TGTGCCAGCAGCTTGGCCCCAGGGGGCACTGGCACTGAAGCTTTCTTT. This chain joins TRBV7-3 and TRBJ1-1; 8 bases fit TRBD1. The ends lost 3 bases at V and 4 bases at J; junction bases unmatched: 10. The CDR3 is 16 amino acids. Looked up from germline, CDR1 is SGHTA and CDR2 is FQGTGA.

The table lists this clonotype with many counts. The V and J genes are TRBV7-2 and TRBJ2-1; the match to TRBD1 covers 7 bases. Trimming removed 6 bases from V and 3 bases from J; junction bases left unmatched: 5. The CDR3 is made up of 14 amino acids. CDR1 is SGHTA, CDR2 FQGNSA, per germline. The CDR3 DNA is TGTGCCAGCAGGGCACCAGGGGGCTACAATGAGCAGTTCTTC. Protein: CASRAPGGYNEQFF.

This clonotype occurred a few times. This chain uses TRBV7-9 with TRBJ2-1; 11 bases line up with TRBD2. J was trimmed by 6 bases and V by 1 base; bases with no gene match: 2. CDR1 SEHNR and CDR2 FQNEAQ come from the germline V gene (reference sequence). CDR3 size: 15 residues. The CDR3 sequence: CASSLVLAGVNEQFF. CDR3 coding DNA: TGTGCCAGCAGCTTAGTACTAGCGGGAGTCAATGAGCAGTTCTTC.

V gene TRBV20-1 combines with J gene TRBJ1-1; D might be TRBD1 (6 bases). There are 13 residues in the CDR3. Trimming took off 3 bases at V and 4 bases at J, with 12 bases between the two ends. CDR1 is DFQATT, CDR2 SNEGSKA, per germline (reference sequence). This CDR3 reads CSASPGGATEAFF. DNA of the CDR3: TGCAGTGCTAGTCCGGGGGGGGCCACTGAAGCTTTCTTT.